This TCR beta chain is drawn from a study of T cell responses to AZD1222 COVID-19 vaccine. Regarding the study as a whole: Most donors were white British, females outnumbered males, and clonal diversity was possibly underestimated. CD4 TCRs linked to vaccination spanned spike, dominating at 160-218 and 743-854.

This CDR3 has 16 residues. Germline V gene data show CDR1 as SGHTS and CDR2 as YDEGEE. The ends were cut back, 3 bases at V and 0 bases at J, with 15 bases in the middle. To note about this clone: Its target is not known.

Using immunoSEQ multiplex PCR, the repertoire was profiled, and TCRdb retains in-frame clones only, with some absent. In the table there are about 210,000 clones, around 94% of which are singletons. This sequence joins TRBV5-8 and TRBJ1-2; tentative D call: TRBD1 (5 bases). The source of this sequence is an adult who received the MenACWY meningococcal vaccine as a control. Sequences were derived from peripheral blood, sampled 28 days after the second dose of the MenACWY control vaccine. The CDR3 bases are TGTGCCAGCAGCTCCAAGGGGTCCGCTGCTAACTATGGCTACACCTTC. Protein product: CASSSKGSAANYGYTF.